The TCR beta chain under discussion was sequenced for a study of blood T cells in healthy people across ages. This CDR3 is built from 14 residues. Germline CDR1 is MNHEY and CDR2 is SMNVEV (reference sequence). Combining a sample-barcoded 5' primer with a J-beta primer mix, a second PCR ran for roughly 7 to 11 cycles. TCRdb processed the 5' RACE reads anew with MiXCR; each CDR3 protein has one entry. In the table there are about 780,000 distinct CDR3 sequences, approximately 67% of which are singletons. At least 6 micrograms of total RNA were extracted per sample. Sequenced input: blood. The sequence derives from a man between 25 and 39 years old in good health. The chain recombines TRBV27 with TRBJ2-7; no firm D call. The tail of the sequence fits TRBJ2-5 better, so the J call may be wrong. The CDR3 DNA reads as TGTGCCAGCAGTCCTCTGACCCTGGGCGAGACCCAGTACTTC. This codes for CASSPLTLGETQYF.